What follows are 16 T cell receptor beta chains derived from one specimen sequenced in a study of response to subunit inactivated influenza vaccine. In TCRdb, the RT-PCR reads were re-called with MiXCR into one record per CDR3 protein. The repertoire includes some 800,000 distinct CDR3 sequences, 21% of them detected once, and roughly 10% sits in the top ten. Source: PBMCs from blood, taken 5 days after vaccination. Source of these receptors: a man aged 50 to 60 who received an inactivated influenza vaccine.

This chain joins TRBV18 and TRBJ1-1; no definite D call. CDR3 length equals 13 residues. Germline CDR1 reads KGHSH; CDR2 reads LQKENI. V lost 4 bases, J lost 0 bases, and 6 bases lay in between. In DNA, the CDR3 is TGTGCCAGCTCACGAGACATGAACACTGAAGCTTTCTTT. Translated, it gives CASSRDMNTEAFF.

This CDR3 reads CASSVAAGVTDTQYF. DNA of the CDR3: TGTGCCAGCAGCGTAGCGGCGGGAGTCACAGATACGCAGTATTTT. V is TRBV9 and J is TRBJ2-3, with 7 bases identical to TRBD2. The germline V gene encodes CDR1 SGDLS and CDR2 YYNGEE. Trimming cost V 0 bases and J 2 bases; bases outside gene matches: 3. This CDR3 comprises 15 residues.

This clonotype was detected ten times or more. This rearrangement joins TRBV5-1 to TRBJ2-1; TRBD1 aligns across 12 bases. The trim removed 2 bases at V and 7 bases at J, leaving 4 bases unmatched. Germline V CDR1 and CDR2: SGHRS, YFSETQ. The CDR3 length is 15 residues. The CDR3 is CASSLRDRGRNEQFF. The CDR3 DNA reads TGCGCCAGCAGCTTACGGGACAGGGGGCGGAATGAGCAGTTCTTC.

The J gene is TRBJ2-3, the V gene TRBV29-1, with D perhaps TRBD2 (5 bases). The germline V and J ends were trimmed by 7 bases and 2 bases, with 16 bases remaining between them. The CDR3 loop spans 14 amino acids. Germline V gives CDR1 SQVTM, CDR2 ANQGSEA. In nucleotides, the CDR3 is TGCAGCGCGGACTCTCAAATACTCACAGATACGCAGTATTTT. Its protein product is CSADSQILTDTQYF.

The V and J genes are TRBV3-1 and TRBJ1-1, with D possibly TRBD1 on 6 matching bases. The V gene lost 4 bases and the J gene lost 6 bases, with 15 bases spanning the gap. Germline values: CDR1 LGHDT, CDR2 YNNKEL (reference sequence). The CDR3 sequence is 14 residues long. The CDR3 sequence: CASSPGQTGAEAFF. The CDR3 DNA sequence: TGTGCCAGCAGCCCCGGACAGACTGGCGCTGAAGCTTTCTTT.

This clonotype was seen a handful of times. CDR3 in amino acids: CASTGESYNEQFF. Here the CDR3 DNA reads TGTGCTAGTACAGGGGAGAGCTACAATGAGCAGTTCTTC. The chain joins TRBV12-5 to TRBJ2-1; TRBD1 agrees at 7 bases. Per the germline V gene, CDR1 is LGHNT and CDR2 is FRNRAP. This CDR3 comprises 13 residues. After removal of 8 bases from V and 3 bases from J, the junction contained 4 bases not matched to a gene.

This clonotype was seen a few times. This sequence joins TRBV10-3 and TRBJ2-5, with 10 nucleotides matching TRBD2. CDR1 and CDR2 (germline): ENHRY, SYGVKD. The CDR3 has 15 amino acids. With 4 bases clipped from V and 4 bases from J, the junction kept 6 bases outside the gene matches. The CDR3 DNA sequence: TGTGCCATCAGTGCGAGGACTAGCGGCGGAGAGACCCAGTACTTC. Its protein product is CAISARTSGGETQYF.

This clonotype showed up many times. In DNA form, the CDR3 reads TGCGCCAGCAGCCCGGACCCAGCGACTGGAAACACCATATATTTT. This codes for CASSPDPATGNTIYF. The rearrangement joins TRBV5-1 to TRBJ1-3; D unclear. The germline CDR1 and CDR2 sequences are SGHRS and YFSETQ. CDR3 length equals 15 residues. V was trimmed by 4 bases and J by 2 bases, leaving 13 bases between them.

The table lists this clonotype with many counts. The CDR3 sequence is CASSLGSGRETQYF. CDR3 nucleotides: TGTGCCAGCAGTTTAGGTAGTGGGCGAGAGACCCAGTACTTC. This chain connects TRBV27 to TRBJ2-5; no definite D call. Germline V gives CDR1 MNHEY, CDR2 SMNVEV (reference sequence). Trimming removed 2 bases from V and 4 bases from J, with 11 bases in between. The CDR3 has 14 amino acids.

This clonotype came up a few times. The chain combines TRBV20-1 with TRBJ2-2; D might be TRBD1 or TRBD2, each matching 6 bases. The CDR3 is 14 residues long. V gave up 2 bases and J gave up 2 bases, with 9 bases separating them. CDR1 is DFQATT and CDR2 is SNEGSKA in the germline V gene (reference sequence). The CDR3 sequence: CSARKGGNTGELFF. In nucleotides, the CDR3 is TGCAGTGCTAGAAAGGGGGGAAACACCGGGGAGCTGTTTTTT.

This clonotype was recorded many times. V usage is TRBV29-1 and J usage is TRBJ2-7; D is perhaps TRBD1 or TRBD2 (5 bases each). This CDR3 spans 14 amino acids. V lost 7 bases to trimming and J lost 4 bases, with 20 bases between them. Germline lookup yields CDR1 SQVTM and CDR2 ANQGSEA. CDR3 in amino acids: CSASVRGREYEQYF. The CDR3 nucleotides are TGCAGCGCAAGCGTTCGGGGCAGGGAGTACGAGCAGTACTTC.

This chain connects TRBV7-9 to TRBJ2-5; TRBD2 aligns across 10 bases. The V and J ends lost 11 bases and 1 base, in that order; junction bases with no gene match: 7. CDR3 size: 14 residues. The germline CDR1 and CDR2 sequences are SEHNR and FQNEAQ (reference sequence). The CDR3 reads CAATASGGQETQYF. DNA for the CDR3: TGTGCCGCCACGGCTAGCGGGGGCCAAGAGACCCAGTACTTC.

There are a few counts of this clonotype. The CDR3 DNA is TGTGCCAGCACTGCCGGTCGGGGGGCCTGGACCGGGGAGCTGTTTTTT. Translated: CASTAGRGAWTGELFF. V is TRBV6-1 and J is TRBJ2-2; perhaps TRBD2 as D (7 bases). Germline V gene lookup returns CDR1 MNHNS and CDR2 SASEGT. The CDR3 sequence is 16 residues long. V was trimmed by 7 bases and J by 5 bases, leaving 20 bases between them.

The chain combines TRBV4-2 with TRBJ1-5; no firm D call. The CDR3 is 14 residues long. V shed 0 bases and J shed 5 bases, with 8 bases lying between them. Germline V gene lookup returns CDR1 LGHNA and CDR2 YNFKEQ. This chain's CDR3 is CASSQDSPDQPQHF. For the CDR3, the DNA is TGTGCCAGCAGCCAAGATAGTCCGGATCAGCCCCAGCATTTT.

This chain connects TRBV5-1 to TRBJ1-3; tentative D call: TRBD1 (5 bases). CDR3 length equals 14 residues. V shed 0 bases and J shed 3 bases, with 7 bases lying between them. CDR1 and CDR2 from the germline V gene are SGHRS and YFSETQ. For the CDR3, the DNA is TGCGCCAGCAGCTTGGGACAGTTTGGAAACACCATATATTTT. This sequence encodes CASSLGQFGNTIYF.

This clonotype has a handful of counts. The chain couples TRBV7-8 to TRBJ2-3, with D perhaps given as TRBD1 or TRBD2 (5 bases each). The CDR3 totals 18 residues. CDR1 is SGHVS and CDR2 is FQNEAQ in the germline V gene. Trimming took 5 bases from V and 1 from J, leaving 22 bases between them. CDR3 amino acids: CASSPGELGEGGTDTQYF. DNA of the CDR3: TGTGCCAGCAGCCCCGGAGAGTTGGGGGAAGGCGGCACAGATACGCAGTATTTT.